These 2 T cell receptor beta chains originate from one sample sequenced in a study of human T cells and chemical hapten exposure. TCRdb redid the calling of the RACE reads with MiXCR, one entry per CDR3 protein. Altogether 60,000 to 80,000 distinct CDR3 sequences are present, 6.7% being singletons, with the ten largest covering 1.5% to 2%. Time point in this sample: pre-sensitization, week 0. The treatment here: therapeutic diphenylcyclopropenone sensitization with weekly scalp DPC. Sequenced here: whole blood, sampled in connection with sensitization to the hapten diphenylcyclopropenone (DPC). These receptors came from a woman in her thirties with alopecia areata. Some clones in this sample may be carry-over from other donors' samples.

Ten or more counts support this clonotype. This chain joins TRBV29-1 and TRBJ2-7, with D maybe TRBD1 (6 bases). V was cut by 6 bases and J by 4 bases, with 16 bases left in between. CDR3 length equals 13 residues. The V gene's germline CDR1 is SQVTM and CDR2 ANQGSEA. CDR3 sequence (DNA): TGCAGCGTCCCCGCCGGGACACTTTACGAGCAGTACTTC. This gives the protein CSVPAGTLYEQYF.

This clonotype was seen ten or more times. In DNA form, the CDR3 reads TGTGCCAGCAGTCCCCGGTTGACTCGACGACACACAGATACGCAGTATTTT. It specifies CASSPRLTRRHTDTQYF. V gene TRBV6-5 combines with J gene TRBJ2-3; D is undetermined. This CDR3 comprises 17 residues. CDR1 is MNHEY, CDR2 SVGAGI, per germline. The V end was cut by 5 bases, the J end by 2 bases, with 20 bases between.